The present entry profiles one T cell receptor (beta chain) with its context. Its cognate antigen is unknown. Germline CDR1 is MNHNY and CDR2 is SVGAGI (reference sequence). Trimming stripped 6 bases from V and 0 bases from J, with 8 bases between. The CDR3 sequence is 13 residues long. PCR used 60 Vbeta primers and 13 Jbeta primers. The data were produced by immunoSEQ multiplex PCR, yet TCRdb's version contains in-frame clones alone and is incomplete. The profile shows approximately 130,000 clones, roughly three quarters of them singletons. This record belongs to a study of cytomegalovirus exposure and HLA in healthy donors. Points from the study as a whole: In a later analysis, TCR beta V- and J-gene trimming showed a link to a missense DCLRE1C variant. A later analysis found most CMV-associated TCR beta chains apparently HLA-restricted. Associated with cytomegalovirus, according to the listing, were around 160 TCR beta chains.

The source of this sequence is a woman in her 40s in good health and CMV-seronegative. J is TRBJ1-1 and V is TRBV6-6; D remains unclear. Sample: PBMCs. CDR3: CASRGPMNTEAFF. The CDR3 DNA sequence: TGTGCCAGCAGGGGCCCCATGAACACTGAAGCTTTCTTT.